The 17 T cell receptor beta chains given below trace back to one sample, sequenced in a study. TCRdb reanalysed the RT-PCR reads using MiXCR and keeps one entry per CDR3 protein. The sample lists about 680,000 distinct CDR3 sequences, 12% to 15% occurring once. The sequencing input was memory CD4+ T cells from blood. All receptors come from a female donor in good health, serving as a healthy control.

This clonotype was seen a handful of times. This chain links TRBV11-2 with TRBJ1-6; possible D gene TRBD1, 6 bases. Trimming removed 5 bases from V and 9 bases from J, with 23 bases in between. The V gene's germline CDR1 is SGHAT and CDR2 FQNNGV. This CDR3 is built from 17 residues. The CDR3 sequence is CASSAGQTATLGSPLHF. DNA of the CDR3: TGTGCCAGCAGCGCCGGACAGACGGCTACTCTGGGTTCACCCCTCCACTTT. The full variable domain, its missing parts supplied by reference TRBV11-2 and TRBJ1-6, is EAGVAQSPRYKIIEKRQSVAFWCNPISGHATLYWYQQILGQGPKLLIQFQNNGVVDDSQLPKDRFSAERLKGVDSTLKIQPAKLEDSAVYLCASSAGQTATLGSPLHFGNGTRLTVT.

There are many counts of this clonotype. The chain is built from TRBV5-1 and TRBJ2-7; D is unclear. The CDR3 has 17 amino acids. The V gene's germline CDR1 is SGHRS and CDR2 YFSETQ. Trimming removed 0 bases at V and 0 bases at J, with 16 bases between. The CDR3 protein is CASSLAGLGISSYEQYF. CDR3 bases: TGCGCCAGCAGCTTGGCCGGGTTGGGGATCAGCTCCTACGAGCAGTACTTC.

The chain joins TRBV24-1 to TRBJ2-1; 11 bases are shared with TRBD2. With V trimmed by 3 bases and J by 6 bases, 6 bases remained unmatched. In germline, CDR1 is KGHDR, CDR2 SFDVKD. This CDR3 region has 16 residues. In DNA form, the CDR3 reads TGTGCCACCAGTGATCATTTAGCGGGAGGGGGCAATGAGCAGTTCTTC. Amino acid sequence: CATSDHLAGGGNEQFF.

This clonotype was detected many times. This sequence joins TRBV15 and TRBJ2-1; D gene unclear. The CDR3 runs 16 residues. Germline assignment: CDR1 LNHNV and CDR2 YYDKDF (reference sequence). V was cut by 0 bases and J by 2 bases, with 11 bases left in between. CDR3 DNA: TGTGCCACCAGCAGAGAAGTCGAACTAACCTACAATGAGCAGTTCTTC. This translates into CATSREVELTYNEQFF.

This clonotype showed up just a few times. CDR3 DNA: TGCAGTGCTAGATGGAACTCTGGAAACACCATATATTTT. It yields the protein CSARWNSGNTIYF. J is TRBJ1-3 and V is TRBV20-1, with D hard to call. Trimming shortened V by 2 bases and J by 0 bases, and 5 bases separated the two germline ends. Germline CDR1 DFQATT, CDR2 SNEGSKA (reference sequence). This CDR3 region has 13 residues.

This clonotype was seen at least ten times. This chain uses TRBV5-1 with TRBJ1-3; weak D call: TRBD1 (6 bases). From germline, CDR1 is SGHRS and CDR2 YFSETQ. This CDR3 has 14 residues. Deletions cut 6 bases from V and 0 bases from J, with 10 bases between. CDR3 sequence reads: CASTQGSSGNTIYF. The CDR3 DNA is TGCGCCAGCACTCAGGGGAGCTCTGGAAACACCATATATTTT.

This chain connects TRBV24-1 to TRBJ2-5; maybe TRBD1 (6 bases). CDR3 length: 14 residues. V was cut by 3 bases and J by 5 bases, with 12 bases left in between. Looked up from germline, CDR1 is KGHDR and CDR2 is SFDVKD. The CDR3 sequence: CATSDRRGGETQYF. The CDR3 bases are TGTGCCACCAGTGATCGCAGGGGTGGCGAGACCCAGTACTTC.

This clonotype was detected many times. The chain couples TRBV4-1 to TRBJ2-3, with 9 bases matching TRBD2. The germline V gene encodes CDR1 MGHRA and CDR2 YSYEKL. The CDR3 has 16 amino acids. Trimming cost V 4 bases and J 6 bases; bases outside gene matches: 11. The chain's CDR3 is CASSRQTSGSGDTQYF. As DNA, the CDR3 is TGCGCCAGCAGCCGACAGACTAGCGGATCTGGGGATACGCAGTATTTT.

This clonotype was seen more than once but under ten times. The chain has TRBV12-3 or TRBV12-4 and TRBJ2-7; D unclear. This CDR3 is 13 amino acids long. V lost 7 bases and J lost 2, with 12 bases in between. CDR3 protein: CASNLGSTYEQYF. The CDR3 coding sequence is TGTGCCAGCAATTTGGGGTCGACCTACGAGCAGTACTTC.

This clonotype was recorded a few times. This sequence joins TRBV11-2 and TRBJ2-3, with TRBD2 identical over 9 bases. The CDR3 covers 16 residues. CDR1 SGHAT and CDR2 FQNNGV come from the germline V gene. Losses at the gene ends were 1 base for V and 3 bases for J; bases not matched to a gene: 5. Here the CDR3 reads CASSLGASGKTDTQYF. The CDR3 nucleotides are TGTGCCAGCAGCTTAGGGGCTAGCGGGAAAACAGATACGCAGTATTTT.

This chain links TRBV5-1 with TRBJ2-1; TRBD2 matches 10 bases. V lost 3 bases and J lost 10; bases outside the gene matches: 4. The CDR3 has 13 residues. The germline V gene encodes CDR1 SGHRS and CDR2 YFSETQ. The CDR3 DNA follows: TGCGCCAGCAGCTGGGGGACTAGCGAAGAGCAGTTCTTC. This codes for CASSWGTSEEQFF.

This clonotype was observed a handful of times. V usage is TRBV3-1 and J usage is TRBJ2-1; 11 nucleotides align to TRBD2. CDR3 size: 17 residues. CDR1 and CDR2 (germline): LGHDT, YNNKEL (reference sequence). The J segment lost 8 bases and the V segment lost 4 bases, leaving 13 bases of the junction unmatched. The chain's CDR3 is CASSPQASGGSNYEQFF. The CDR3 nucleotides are TGTGCCAGCAGCCCGCAAGCTAGCGGGGGGAGCAACTATGAGCAGTTCTTC.

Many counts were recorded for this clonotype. DNA for the CDR3: TGTGCCAGCACCGGAGCAGGATCCTACGAGCAGTACTTC. Amino acid sequence: CASTGAGSYEQYF. The chain links TRBV7-2 to TRBJ2-7; no clear D gene. CDR1 is SGHTA and CDR2 is FQGNSA in the germline V gene. The V end lost 7 bases, the J end lost 1 base, and 11 bases lay between the germline ends. This CDR3 region has 13 residues.

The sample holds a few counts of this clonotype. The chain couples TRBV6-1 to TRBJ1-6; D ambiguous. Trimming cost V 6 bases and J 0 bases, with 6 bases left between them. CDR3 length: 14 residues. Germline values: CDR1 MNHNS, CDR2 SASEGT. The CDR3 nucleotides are TGTGCCAGCAGCGATAGCTCCTATAATTCACCCCTCCACTTT. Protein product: CASSDSSYNSPLHF.

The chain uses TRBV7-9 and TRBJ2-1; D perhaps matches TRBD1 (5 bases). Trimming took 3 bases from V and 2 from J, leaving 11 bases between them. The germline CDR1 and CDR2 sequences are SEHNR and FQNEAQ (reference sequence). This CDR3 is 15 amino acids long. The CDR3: CASSFMGPTYNEQFF. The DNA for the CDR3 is TGTGCCAGCAGCTTCATGGGGCCCACCTACAATGAGCAGTTCTTC.

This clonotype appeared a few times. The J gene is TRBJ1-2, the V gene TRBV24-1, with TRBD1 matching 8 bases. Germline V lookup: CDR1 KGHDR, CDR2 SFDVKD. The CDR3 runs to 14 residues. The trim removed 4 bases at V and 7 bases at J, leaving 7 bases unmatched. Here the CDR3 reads CATSEAGGAFGYTF. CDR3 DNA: TGTGCCACCAGTGAGGCAGGGGGCGCTTTTGGCTACACCTTC.

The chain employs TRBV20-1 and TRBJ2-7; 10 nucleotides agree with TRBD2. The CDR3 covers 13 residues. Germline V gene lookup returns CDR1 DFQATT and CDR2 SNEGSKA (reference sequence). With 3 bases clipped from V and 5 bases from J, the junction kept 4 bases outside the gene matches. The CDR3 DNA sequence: TGCAGTGCTAGGGGACTAGCGATCCACGAGCAGTACTTC. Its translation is CSARGLAIHEQYF.